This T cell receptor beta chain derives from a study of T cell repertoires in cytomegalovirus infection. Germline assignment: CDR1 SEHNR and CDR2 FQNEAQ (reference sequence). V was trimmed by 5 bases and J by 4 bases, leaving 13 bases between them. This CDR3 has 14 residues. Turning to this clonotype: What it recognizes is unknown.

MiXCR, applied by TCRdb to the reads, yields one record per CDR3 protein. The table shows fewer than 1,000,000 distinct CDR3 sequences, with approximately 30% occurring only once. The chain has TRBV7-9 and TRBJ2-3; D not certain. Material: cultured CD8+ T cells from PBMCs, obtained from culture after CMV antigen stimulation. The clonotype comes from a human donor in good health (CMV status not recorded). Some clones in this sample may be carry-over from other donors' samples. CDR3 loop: CASSPTVHPDTQYF. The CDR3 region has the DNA TGTGCCAGCAGCCCTACAGTTCATCCAGATACGCAGTATTTT.